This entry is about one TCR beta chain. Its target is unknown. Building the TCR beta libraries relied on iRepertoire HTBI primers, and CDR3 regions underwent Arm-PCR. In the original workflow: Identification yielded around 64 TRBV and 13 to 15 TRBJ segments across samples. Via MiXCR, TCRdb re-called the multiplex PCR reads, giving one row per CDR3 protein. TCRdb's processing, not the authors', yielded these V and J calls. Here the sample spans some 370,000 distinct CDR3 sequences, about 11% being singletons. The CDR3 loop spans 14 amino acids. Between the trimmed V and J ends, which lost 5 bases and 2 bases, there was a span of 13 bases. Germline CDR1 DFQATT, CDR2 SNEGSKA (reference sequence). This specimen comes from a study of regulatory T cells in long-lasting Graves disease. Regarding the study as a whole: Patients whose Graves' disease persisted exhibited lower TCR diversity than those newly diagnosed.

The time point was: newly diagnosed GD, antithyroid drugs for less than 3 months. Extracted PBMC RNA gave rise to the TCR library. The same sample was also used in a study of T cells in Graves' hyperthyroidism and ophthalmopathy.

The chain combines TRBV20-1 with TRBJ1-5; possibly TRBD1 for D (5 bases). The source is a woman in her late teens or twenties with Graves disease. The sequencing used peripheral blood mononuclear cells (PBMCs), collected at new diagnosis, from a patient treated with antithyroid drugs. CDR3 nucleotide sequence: TGCAGTGCTCCTATGGGGGGGGGCAATCAGCCCCAGCATTTT. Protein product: CSAPMGGGNQPQHF.